By share, the clone carrying this T cell receptor (beta chain) counts as medium-sized (0.01 to 0.1%). Its target is unknown. The data stem from a study of T cell repertoires in aging, cancer and after chemotherapy. Across the study: Pre- and post-chemotherapy samples were paired from glioblastoma patients treated with temozolomide-based therapy. Overall study results and limits: Immunological memory after chemotherapy cannot be judged from the repertoire data.

Multiplex touch-down PCR with TRB-A/B primers amplified rearranged V-D-J TRB sequences. TCRdb fed the multiplex PCR reads into MiXCR, producing one record per CDR3 protein. The sample lists some 3,200 distinct CDR3 sequences, around a quarter occurring once. Amplification of TCR beta used genomic DNA extracted from peripheral blood. Germline V gene sequence: CDR1 LNHDA, CDR2 SQIVND (reference sequence). V dropped 6 bases and J dropped 4; count of bases not matched to a gene: 5. The CDR3 is 14 amino acids. The source of this sequence is a human donor with a solid tumor. Input material: blood. The chain couples TRBV19 to TRBJ1-2, with TRBD1 matching over 10 bases. The CDR3 sequence is CASRPRTGGYGYTF. The CDR3, as DNA: TGTGCCAGTAGGCCACGGACAGGGGGCTATGGCTACACCTTC.